These 15 T cell receptor beta chains were sequenced from one sample in a study of blood T cell repertoires in COVID-19. Repertoires were generated with immunoSEQ multiplex PCR, while TCRdb's copy carries only in-frame clones and drops some. The table shows approximately 250,000 clones, with around nine tenths occurring only once. Sequencing used PBMCs or T cells enriched from blood (not recorded which). The receptors originated from a woman in her twenties or thirties who had recovered from COVID-19.

The chain couples TRBV3-1 (or the pseudogene TRBV3-2) to TRBJ2-7; TRBD1 is a possible D gene (5 bases). V was pared by 4 bases and J by 2 bases, with 9 bases between. Looked up from germline, CDR1 is LGHDT and CDR2 is YNNKEL (reference sequence). The CDR3 covers 13 residues. In nucleotides, the CDR3 is TGTGCCAGCAGCCCGGACACGGCCTACGAGCAGTACTTC. Its translation: CASSPDTAYEQYF.

This chain connects TRBV19 to TRBJ1-1; D is ambiguous. In germline, CDR1 is LNHDA, CDR2 SQIVND (reference sequence). The CDR3 covers 14 residues. The V gene lost 1 base and the J gene lost 1 base, with 7 bases spanning the gap. The DNA of the CDR3 is TGTGCCAGTAGTATAGGACACCGGAACACTGAAGCTTTCTTT. Translation: CASSIGHRNTEAFF.

This clone was found once. This chain connects TRBV12-3 or TRBV12-4 to TRBJ1-1; D unresolved. The CDR3 is 13 residues long. The germline V and J ends were trimmed by 6 bases and 0 bases, with 8 bases remaining between them. The CDR3 here is CASRVTVNTEAFF. CDR3 DNA: TGTGCCAGCAGGGTTACAGTGAACACTGAAGCTTTCTTT.

V is TRBV2 and J is TRBJ2-1; tentatively, D is TRBD2 (5 bases). Trimming took 6 bases from V and 8 from J, leaving 11 bases between them. The CDR3 loop spans 12 amino acids. From germline, CDR1 is SNHLY and CDR2 FYNNEI. The CDR3 nucleotides are TGTGCCAGCAGACAACTAGTCGATGAGCAGTTCTTC. This translates into CASRQLVDEQFF.

V usage is TRBV30 and J usage is TRBJ1-1; D is unclear. Germline CDR1 GTSNPN, CDR2 SVGIG (reference sequence). Trimming removed 0 bases at V and 4 bases at J, with 9 bases between. The CDR3 loop spans 13 amino acids. The CDR3 region has the DNA TGTGCCTGGAGTGTACTGGGGAGCACTGAAGCTTTCTTT. Protein sequence: CAWSVLGSTEAFF.

J is TRBJ1-5 and V is TRBV19; 8 bases agree with TRBD1. Germline loops: CDR1 LNHDA, CDR2 SQIVND (reference sequence). Trimming at V came to 7 bases and at J to 3 bases, leaving 8 bases not matched to a gene. This CDR3 spans 15 amino acids. CDR3 protein: CASTLDRGYNQPQHF. For the CDR3, the DNA is TGTGCCAGTACCTTAGACAGGGGATACAATCAGCCCCAGCATTTT.

V usage is TRBV29-1 and J usage is TRBJ1-1; D not certain. The ends were cut back, 1 base at V and 5 bases at J, with 5 bases in the middle. There are 11 residues in the CDR3. The germline V gene encodes CDR1 SQVTM and CDR2 ANQGSEA. The CDR3 sequence: CSVEGRTEAFF. The CDR3 region has the DNA TGCAGCGTTGAAGGTAGAACTGAAGCTTTCTTT.

The V and J genes are TRBV5-4 and TRBJ2-7; 11 bases map to TRBD2. The germline CDR1 and CDR2 sequences are SGHNT and YYREEE (reference sequence). Trimming cost V 4 bases and J 2 bases; bases outside gene matches: 5. The CDR3 is made up of 15 amino acids. CDR3: CASSRRLAGPYEQYF. CDR3 sequence (DNA): TGTGCCAGCAGCCGGCGACTAGCGGGACCCTACGAGCAGTACTTC.

This clone was picked up a small number of times. This rearrangement joins TRBV7-9 to TRBJ1-3, with TRBD1 as a possible D gene (5 bases). CDR1 and CDR2 (germline): SEHNR, FQNEAQ (reference sequence). Trimming cost V 6 bases and J 0 bases, with 15 bases left between them. The CDR3 has 16 amino acids. CDR3 in amino acids: CASSTPRDYSGNTIYF. The CDR3, as DNA: TGTGCCAGCAGTACCCCCCGGGACTACTCTGGAAACACCATATATTTT.

This chain connects TRBV29-1 to TRBJ2-1; TRBD2 agrees at 7 bases. CDR3 length: 16 amino acids. Germline CDR1 SQVTM, CDR2 ANQGSEA. The trim removed 3 bases at V and 6 bases at J, leaving 14 bases unmatched. CDR3 in DNA: TGCAGCGTTGATGCGAGTTGGGCTAGCGGATTCAATGAGCAGTTCTTC. This codes for CSVDASWASGFNEQFF.

This sequence joins TRBV5-4 and TRBJ2-2; 13 bases map to TRBD2. The CDR3 sequence is 20 residues long. With 4 bases clipped from V and 4 bases from J, the junction kept 16 bases outside the gene matches. Per germline, CDR1 SGHNT and CDR2 YYREEE (reference sequence). CDR3 residues: CASSDPPGLAGTSTTGELFF. For the CDR3, the DNA is TGTGCCAGCAGCGACCCACCGGGACTAGCGGGAACTTCTACCACCGGGGAGCTGTTTTTT.

The chain combines TRBV9 with TRBJ1-1; D may be TRBD1 (5 bases). V gave up 3 bases and J gave up 8 bases, with 23 bases separating them. Germline V lookup: CDR1 SGDLS, CDR2 YYNGEE. The CDR3 sequence is 16 residues long. The CDR3 loop reads CASSAQSGGRGLEAFF. In DNA form, the CDR3 reads TGTGCCAGCAGCGCCCAATCGGGGGGAAGGGGTTTGGAAGCTTTCTTT.

V usage is TRBV28 and J usage is TRBJ1-5; 7 bases are a match to TRBD1. The V segment lost 1 base and the J segment 6 bases; nucleotides outside the gene matches: 9. Germline CDR1 is MDHEN and CDR2 is SYDVKM. This CDR3 has 16 residues. Here the CDR3 DNA reads TGTGCCAGCAGTTTATTAGGGACAGATTATACTCAGCCCCAGCATTTT. It is translated as CASSLLGTDYTQPQHF.

This chain connects TRBV5-6 to TRBJ2-2; 11 bases fit TRBD1. Germline CDR1 reads SGHDT; CDR2 reads YYEEEE. V trimming: 4 bases; J trimming: 3 bases; junction bases outside the gene matches: 5. The CDR3 covers 16 residues. The CDR3 here is CASSLLGQGDTGELFF. The DNA of the CDR3 is TGTGCCAGCAGCCTACTGGGACAGGGGGACACCGGGGAGCTGTTTTTT.

The rearrangement uses TRBV5-3 and TRBJ1-6; 7 bases map to TRBD1. TRBV5-3 carries the ORF label, with uncertain function. This CDR3 region has 16 residues. After removal of 9 bases from V and 3 bases from J, the junction contained 12 bases not matched to a gene. CDR3 DNA sequence: TGTGCCACTCGAACGACCGGGACAGTCTATAATTCACCCCTCCACTTT. Protein: CATRTTGTVYNSPLHF.